The clone carrying this TCR beta chain was counted many times. This may arise from a read error, as a much more abundant clone is one base away. MiXCR, applied by TCRdb to the PCR reads, yields one record per CDR3 protein. This sample has approximately 8,400 distinct CDR3 sequences, with less than 70% found just once. CDR1 and CDR2 (germline): MNHEY, SVGEGT. The CDR3 is 12 residues long. Trimming removed 5 bases from V and 10 bases from J, with 12 bases in between. The sample originates from a study of CD4 and CD8 cells across lung adenocarcinoma regions. Localized lung adenocarcinoma, a non-small cell lung cancer, affected the donors.

This clonotype was obtained from a female donor with lung adenocarcinoma. The CD4 and CD8 labels of this study may be unreliable. The sample consisted of CD8+ T cells from the center of a lung tumor. V gene TRBV6-2 or TRBV6-3 combines with J gene TRBJ2-1; D is unclear. The CDR3 DNA reads as TGTGCCAGCAGTCCCCTTAGCTTCGAGCAGTTCTTC. It encodes CASSPLSFEQFF.